These 27 T cell receptor beta chains came from one sample sequenced in a study of cytomegalovirus exposure and HLA in healthy donors. The study ran its PCR with 60 Vbeta and 13 Jbeta primers. The method was immunoSEQ multiplex PCR; TCRdb's version includes in-frame clones alone and lacks a portion of them. Of 95,000 to 100,000 clones in the sample, more than 70% were seen once. The sample taken for sequencing was PBMCs. These receptors were obtained from a female donor in good health and CMV-seronegative.

This sequence joins TRBV27 and TRBJ1-1; D may be TRBD1 (5 bases). Germline V gene sequence: CDR1 MNHEY, CDR2 SMNVEV (reference sequence). V gave up 0 bases and J gave up 1 base, with 9 bases separating them. The CDR3 is 15 residues long. DNA of the CDR3: TGTGCCAGCAGTTTATCAGGGGTGGCGAACACTGAAGCTTTCTTT. Protein sequence: CASSLSGVANTEAFF.

This clone was detected a few times. The rearrangement uses TRBV5-4 and TRBJ2-3; the D is unclear. Trimming took 9 bases from V and 5 from J, leaving 7 bases between them. In germline, CDR1 is SGHNT, CDR2 YYREEE (reference sequence). This CDR3 has 10 residues. This CDR3 reads CATPKDTQYF. In DNA form, the CDR3 reads TGTGCCACCCCCAAAGATACGCAGTATTTT.

This clone was observed a few times. The V gene is TRBV5-8, the J gene TRBJ1-4, with D possibly being TRBD1 (6 bases). The V end lost 0 bases, the J end lost 0 bases, and 15 bases lay between the germline ends. This CDR3 is 18 amino acids long. Germline V lookup: CDR1 SGHTS, CDR2 YDEGEE. CDR3 in amino acids: CASSLEGTGIPTNEKLFF. DNA of the CDR3: TGTGCCAGCAGCTTGGAGGGTACAGGGATCCCAACTAATGAAAAACTGTTTTTT. Full variable domain (rest looked up from reference TRBV5-8 and TRBJ1-4): EAGVTQSPTHLIKTRGQQATLRCSPISGHTSVYWYQQALGLGLQFLLWYDEGEERNRGNFPPRFSGRQFPNYSSELNVNALELEDSALYLCASSLEGTGIPTNEKLFFGSGTQLSVL.

CDR3 loop: CASRLSVGYNEQFF. CDR3 sequence (DNA): TGTGCCAGCCGATTGAGCGTCGGTTACAATGAGCAGTTCTTC. The chain uses TRBV2 and TRBJ2-1; D gene unclear. The ends were cut back, 8 bases at V and 4 bases at J, with 15 bases in the middle. Per the germline V gene, CDR1 is SNHLY and CDR2 is FYNNEI. This CDR3 region has 14 residues.

This sequence joins TRBV7-9 and TRBJ1-2, with 8 positions matching TRBD1. The ends lost 3 bases at V and 3 bases at J; junction bases unmatched: 6. This CDR3 has 15 residues. Germline V gene lookup returns CDR1 SEHNR and CDR2 FQNEAQ (reference sequence). The CDR3 sequence: CASSLYGTGHYGYTF. In DNA form, the CDR3 reads TGTGCCAGCAGCTTGTACGGGACAGGCCACTATGGCTACACCTTC.

The chain carries TRBV12-5 and TRBJ2-3, with D perhaps TRBD1 (6 bases). V lost 0 bases to trimming and J lost 5 bases, with 6 bases between them. The germline CDR1 and CDR2 sequences are LGHNT and FRNRAP. The CDR3 has 13 amino acids. CDR3 amino acids: CASGLVGGDTQYF. The CDR3 DNA follows: TGTGCTAGTGGTTTGGTAGGGGGAGATACGCAGTATTTT.

There are a few counts of this clone. The chain combines TRBV6-1 with TRBJ2-1; TRBD1 matches 9 bases. The CDR3 is made up of 14 amino acids. Germline lookup yields CDR1 MNHNS and CDR2 SASEGT. Trimming cost V 5 bases and J 4 bases; bases outside gene matches: 3. This CDR3 reads CASSWGQGYNEQFF. Here the CDR3 DNA reads TGTGCCAGCAGTTGGGGACAGGGTTACAATGAGCAGTTCTTC.

The rearrangement joins TRBV6-1 to TRBJ1-5; a possible D gene is TRBD1 (5 bases). Between the trimmed V and J ends, which lost 6 bases and 3 bases, there was a span of 12 bases. This CDR3 region has 14 residues. CDR1 is MNHNS, CDR2 SASEGT, per germline. The CDR3 loop is CASREGSFNQPQHF. As DNA, the CDR3 is TGTGCCAGCAGGGAGGGGAGTTTCAATCAGCCCCAGCATTTT.

The rearrangement uses TRBV7-2 and TRBJ2-7, with no clear D. Germline CDR1 SGHTA, CDR2 FQGNSA. V lost 1 base, J lost 0 bases, and 7 bases lay in between. The CDR3 covers 14 residues. The CDR3 region is CASSLDWSSYEQYF. As DNA, the CDR3 is TGTGCCAGCAGCTTAGACTGGAGCTCCTACGAGCAGTACTTC.

The gene calls are TRBV28 and TRBJ2-7; unclear D gene. Germline CDR1 and CDR2: MDHEN and SYDVKM. The length of the CDR3 is 13 residues. Trimming left V 5 bases short and J 4 bases short, with 12 bases between. The CDR3 reads CASSPPREYEQYF. CDR3 in DNA: TGTGCCAGCAGTCCCCCCCGCGAGTACGAGCAGTACTTC.

This clone was seen a few times. The CDR3 DNA reads TGTGCCAGCAATTGGGGCGGGGGGGGTCAAGAGACCCAGTACTTC. Amino acid sequence: CASNWGGGGQETQYF. The rearrangement uses TRBV2 and TRBJ2-5, with 9 nucleotides matching TRBD2. The V segment lost 7 bases and the J segment 2 bases; nucleotides outside the gene matches: 8. This CDR3 is built from 15 residues. Germline V gene data show CDR1 as SNHLY and CDR2 as FYNNEI.

The chain couples TRBV4-2 to TRBJ2-5; tentatively, D is TRBD1 (5 bases). The end of the DNA fits TRBJ2-7 better, so the J call may be wrong. The CDR3 has 15 amino acids. Per the germline V gene, CDR1 is LGHNA and CDR2 is YNFKEQ. CDR3 DNA sequence: TGTGCCAGCAGCCAACAAACAGGACCCTCCTACGAGCAGTACTTC. It is translated as CASSQQTGPSYEQYF.

The rearrangement uses TRBV9 and TRBJ2-6, with a possible D match to TRBD1 (7 bases). The CDR3 totals 17 residues. Germline V gene data show CDR1 as SGDLS and CDR2 as YYNGEE. V shed 3 bases and J shed 1 base, with 14 bases lying between them. Here the CDR3 reads CASSGRGRGSGANVLTF. The CDR3 nucleotides are TGTGCCAGCAGCGGGAGGGGCAGGGGGTCTGGGGCCAACGTCCTGACTTTC. The variable domain in full, completed from reference TRBV9 and TRBJ2-6, reads DSGVTQTPKHLITATGQRVTLRCSPRSGDLSVYWYQQSLDQGLQFLIQYYNGEERAKGNILERFSAQQFPDLHSELNLSSLELGDSALYFCASSGRGRGSGANVLTFGAGSRLTVL.

The V and J genes are TRBV5-6 and TRBJ2-3, with D possibly being TRBD2 (6 bases). V was trimmed by 3 bases and J by 4 bases, leaving 18 bases between them. CDR1 SGHDT and CDR2 YYEEEE come from the germline V gene. The CDR3 spans 16 residues. CDR3 sequence: CASSSRRDLRPDTQYF. In DNA, the CDR3 is TGTGCCAGCAGCTCCCGGCGGGACCTAAGGCCAGATACGCAGTATTTT.

The rearrangement links TRBV14 to TRBJ2-1, with D perhaps TRBD1 (6 bases). CDR1 and CDR2 from the germline V gene are SGHDN and FVKESK. Trimming removed 1 base from V and 7 bases from J, with 11 bases in between. The CDR3 extends over 14 amino acids. CDR3 amino acids: CASSQVNRVNEQFF. In nucleotides, the CDR3 is TGTGCCAGCAGCCAAGTAAACAGGGTAAATGAGCAGTTCTTC.

This clone was found a few times. CDR3 protein: CASSLGANYGYTF. CDR3 nucleotide sequence: TGTGCCAGCAGCTTGGGGGCGAACTATGGCTACACCTTC. The V call is TRBV5-6, the J call TRBJ1-2, with unresolved D. V shed 0 bases and J shed 2 bases, with 5 bases lying between them. Germline lookup yields CDR1 SGHDT and CDR2 YYEEEE. CDR3 length: 13 residues.

The rearrangement joins TRBV5-1 to TRBJ1-4, with 10 bases matching TRBD1. Trimming removed 0 bases from V and 8 bases from J; junction bases left unmatched: 7. Per germline, CDR1 SGHRS and CDR2 YFSETQ. The CDR3 is 16 amino acids. CDR3: CASSLDPAGQGEKLFF. In DNA form, the CDR3 reads TGCGCCAGCAGCTTGGATCCCGCGGGACAGGGGGAAAAACTGTTTTTT. Full variable domain (missing parts from reference TRBV5-1 and TRBJ1-4): KAGVTQTPRYLIKTRGQQVTLSCSPISGHRSVSWYQQTPGQGLQFLFEYFSETQRNKGNFPGRFSGRQFSNSRSEMNVSTLELGDSALYLCASSLDPAGQGEKLFFGSGTQLSVL.

The chain combines TRBV5-4 with TRBJ1-2; TRBD1 matches 7 bases. V lost 0 bases to trimming and J lost 0 bases; unmatched junction nucleotides: 5. Germline V gene data show CDR1 as SGHNT and CDR2 as YYREEE (reference sequence). The CDR3 sequence is 16 residues long. CDR3 sequence: CASSLVRTGPNYGYTF. CDR3 bases: TGTGCCAGCAGCTTGGTCCGGACAGGCCCTAACTATGGCTACACCTTC.

V gene TRBV29-1 combines with J gene TRBJ1-3, with D possibly TRBD1 on 6 matching bases. V lost 5 bases and J lost 4, with 12 bases in between. The length of the CDR3 is 13 residues. Germline values: CDR1 SQVTM, CDR2 ANQGSEA. CDR3 in DNA: TGCAGCGTTTCTACAGGGACCGGAAACACCATATATTTT. This gives the protein CSVSTGTGNTIYF.

V gene TRBV5-1 combines with J gene TRBJ1-1; D remains ambiguous. There are 15 residues in the CDR3. CDR1 and CDR2 from the germline V gene are SGHRS and YFSETQ. V lost 2 bases, J lost 2 bases, and 13 bases lay in between. The CDR3 reads CASSFGTAVNTEAFF. For the CDR3, the DNA is TGCGCCAGCAGCTTTGGTACAGCGGTAAACACTGAAGCTTTCTTT.

The chain carries TRBV11-2 and TRBJ2-3, with 8 bases fitting TRBD1. The trim removed 7 bases at V and 0 bases at J, leaving 6 bases unmatched. The CDR3 contains 15 residues. Germline CDR1 reads SGHAT; CDR2 reads FQNNGV. This chain's CDR3 is CASTLRQGSTDTQYF. The DNA for the CDR3 is TGTGCCAGCACCTTGAGACAGGGGAGCACAGATACGCAGTATTTT.

The chain combines TRBV27 with TRBJ2-7, with 8 bases matching TRBD1. V was clipped by 6 bases and J by 5 bases; unmatched bases: 6. CDR1 MNHEY and CDR2 SMNVEV come from the germline V gene (reference sequence). The length of the CDR3 is 13 residues. This CDR3 is CASSRTGRHEQYF. For the CDR3, the DNA is TGTGCCAGCAGCCGGACAGGGAGGCACGAGCAGTACTTC.

The chain links TRBV4-1 to TRBJ2-1; TRBD1 aligns across 8 bases. The CDR3 runs 16 residues. The J segment lost 1 base and the V segment lost 3 bases, leaving 5 bases of the junction unmatched. Germline CDR1 and CDR2: MGHRA and YSYEKL. The DNA of the CDR3 is TGCGCCAGCAGCCAGGCCGGGACAGGTTCCTACAATGAGCAGTTCTTC. Amino acid sequence: CASSQAGTGSYNEQFF.

V and J are TRBV19 and TRBJ1-1, with D uncertain. Trimming took off 2 bases at V and 8 bases at J, with 12 bases between the two ends. Per germline, CDR1 LNHDA and CDR2 SQIVND (reference sequence). The CDR3 totals 13 residues. The DNA for the CDR3 is TGTGCCAGTAGTATATGGTTGGCAGAAGAAGCTTTCTTT. Encoded protein: CASSIWLAEEAFF.

V usage is TRBV9 and J usage is TRBJ2-1, with TRBD2 identical over 10 bases. The V gene's germline CDR1 is SGDLS and CDR2 YYNGEE. With V trimmed by 0 bases and J by 5 bases, 14 bases remained unmatched. The CDR3 runs 19 residues. CDR3 region: CASSVAGGLAEALDNEQFF. Written as DNA, the CDR3 is TGTGCCAGCAGCGTAGCGGGAGGACTAGCGGAAGCCCTTGACAATGAGCAGTTCTTC.

This chain uses TRBV27 with TRBJ1-1, with 7 bases aligning to TRBD1. V was pared by 6 bases and J by 3 bases, with 4 bases of the junction left unmatched. The V gene's germline CDR1 is MNHEY and CDR2 SMNVEV (reference sequence). The CDR3 extends over 13 amino acids. In nucleotides, the CDR3 is TGTGCCAGCAGGAAGACAGGGTACACTGAAGCTTTCTTT. Its protein is CASRKTGYTEAFF.

The genes are TRBV6-4 and TRBJ2-1, with D possibly being TRBD2 (5 bases). Per the germline V gene, CDR1 is MRHNA and CDR2 is SNTAGT. The CDR3 runs 15 residues. The V end was cut by 3 bases, the J end by 8 bases, with 17 bases between. The DNA for the CDR3 is TGTGCCAGCAGTGATGAGGACGGGGTAGACTATGAGCAGTTCTTC. It codes for CASSDEDGVDYEQFF.